These T cell receptor beta chains were read from a single sample in a study of human T cells and chemical hapten exposure. TCRdb independently ran MiXCR on the RACE reads; one entry per CDR3 protein. The data contain some 94,000 distinct CDR3 sequences, around an eighth of them singletons. The specimen comprised whole blood, sampled in connection with sensitization to the hapten diphenylcyclopropenone (DPC). These receptors came from a woman between 35 and 50 years old with alopecia areata. Some clones in this sample may be carry-over from other donors' samples. CDR3s include the opening cysteine and the closing phenylalanine or tryptophan. The size of a clone is reported for some rows only, either as once, few or many, or as a class for expanded clones.

v_call	clone_size	cdr3_aa
TRBV28	many	CASLGSGGLSQPQHF
TRBV7-6	many	CASSLDNSPLHF
TRBV28	many	CASSPRGRTEAFF
TRBV9	.	CASSVVGAPGGELFF
TRBV28	few	CASRGGQTRTDTQYF
TRBV7-2	.	CASSLEGVSQPQHF
TRBV28	.	CASRHQGEAFF
TRBV9	.	CASSTGSLGEQYF
TRBV27	.	CASSGGGGLAGVYEQYF
TRBV7-9	.	CASSLAVGQILYEQYF
TRBV7-3	few	CASSSADRPYEQYF
TRBV25-1	.	CASSAGLLDEQFF
TRBV20-1	few	CSARDGAGVWDEQYF
TRBV10-1	.	CARGPHLLAGGGTDTQYF
TRBV20-1	few	CSAGSGGGLGNEQFF
TRBV11-2	few	CASSSLAGDSEQFF
TRBV6-6	few	CASSYAPGTGKLPWHSYEQYF
TRBV27	.	CASSLGQAIYEQYF
TRBV6-2/TRBV6-3	.	CASSWNTEAFF
TRBV15	few	CATSSLIAGGPDTQYF
TRBV29-1	many	CSVDNGNTEAFF
TRBV5-1	.	CASSPRDNYNEQFF
TRBV19	.	CASSTRGLANEQFF
TRBV30	.	CAWSIDLVGGPQHF
TRBV2	.	CASRTGAYEQYF
TRBV20-1	many	CSAREGGGGTYEQYF
TRBV4-3	.	CASSQVYLGSSGNTIYF
TRBV10-3	once	CAISEPFSYEQYF
TRBV7-2	.	CASQRAAYYEQYF
TRBV20-1	many	CSASGGFSNSPLHF
TRBV20-1	many	CSARGVGRQNSYEQYF
TRBV20-1	few	CSARNRQGQDTQYF
TRBV27	.	CASARDTDTQYF
TRBV4-2	.	CASSQVSGQQETQYF
TRBV7-9	few	CASSPGAGAVDTQYF
TRBV7-2	few	CASSGGTAYEQYF
TRBV20-1	few	CSAREGANTGELFF
TRBV29-1	.	CSAVTYLNTEAFF
TRBV28	many	CASSLDYEQYF
TRBV20-1	.	CSARGPGLSEKLFF
TRBV7-8	.	CASSSQGARSPLHF
TRBV12-3/TRBV12-4	.	CASSPAGTSRINEQFF
TRBV20-1	few	CSARAMGQTTNEKLFF
TRBV20-1	many	CSASSTGPYEQYF
TRBV7-9	.	CASSPGTAPDTQYF
TRBV5-1	few	CASSLTSDPYNEQFF
TRBV27	few	CASSSRLAGRDTQYF